This TCR beta chain is from a study of T-cell memory formation after mild COVID-19. The 5'RACE method, run with constant-segment primers, produced TCR alpha and TCR beta cDNA libraries (carrying sample barcodes and UMIs). A single record per CDR3 protein comes from TCRdb applying MiXCR to the 5' RACE reads. The table records 250,000 to 300,000 distinct CDR3 sequences, about a sixth of them present only once. Trimming pared 0 bases from V and 9 bases from J, leaving 15 bases between. Germline CDR1 and CDR2: LGHNA and YNFKEQ. The CDR3 extends over 16 amino acids. This TCR came from a man aged 18-30 years who had mild COVID-19 (a few samples of this study predate the infection). Cell type and time point are not known. The specimen was PBMCs or a T cell subset sorted from them (not recorded which). This chain uses TRBV4-2 with TRBJ1-6; D is uncertain. CDR3 sequence reads: CASSQDPGGVASPLHF. Written as DNA, the CDR3 is TGTGCCAGCAGCCAAGATCCCGGCGGCGTGGCTTCACCCCTCCACTTT.